This T cell receptor beta chain emerged from a study of regulatory T cells in long-lasting Graves disease. Whole-study findings and limits: Among persistent patients, a larger number of public clonotypes were shared (roughly 2,900) than among newly diagnosed patients (roughly 970). Persistent disease preferred TRBV28, TRBJ1-2 and TRBJ2-5; new disease, TRBV20-1 and TRBJ2-1.

Construction of the TCR beta libraries employed iRepertoire HTBI primers in conjunction with Arm-PCR of CDR3 regions. TCRdb fed the multiplex PCR reads into MiXCR, producing one record per CDR3 protein. The data show approximately 290,000 distinct CDR3 sequences, around 20% seen once. The ends lost 6 bases at V and 4 bases at J; junction bases unmatched: 7. This CDR3 region has 15 residues. The germline gives CDR1 SEHNR, CDR2 FQNEAQ (reference sequence). The time point is: persistent/refractory GD, antithyroid drugs over 5 years with positive TRAb. After RNA was extracted from PBMCs, the TCR library was made from it. This clonotype was seen a few times. Its antigen is not known.

The V call is TRBV7-9, the J call TRBJ2-2; 8 bases map to TRBD1. This clonotype was obtained from a female donor with Graves disease. The input for sequencing was peripheral blood mononuclear cells (PBMCs), taken when the disease was refractory, from a patient treated with antithyroid drugs. The chain's CDR3 is CASRNGQGGTGELFF. The CDR3 DNA reads TGTGCCAGCAGAAACGGACAGGGAGGCACCGGGGAGCTGTTTTTT.